This is a list of T cell receptor beta chains from one sample in a study of blood T cell repertoires in COVID-19. This table comes from immunoSEQ multiplex PCR, and its TCRdb copy is limited to in-frame clones, with some not included. This table has around 62,000 clones, around 89% appearing once. Input material: peripheral blood. Source of these receptors: an older woman with acute or convalescent COVID-19. CDR3s include the opening cysteine and the closing phenylalanine or tryptophan. The order of the fields is CDR3 protein, CDR3 DNA, CDR3 length, D gene, J gene, V gene, clone size. D genes are given only for firm matches. Not all rows give a size; the values are once, few, many and, for expanded clones, a class.

CDR3: CASKLDGTTRDGYTF
DNA: TGTGCCAGCAAACTCGACGGGACAACAAGGGATGGCTACACCTTC
length: 15
D: -
J: TRBJ1-2
V: TRBV6-5
size: -

CDR3: CASSPDRGRETQYF
DNA: TGTGCCAGCAGCCCGGACAGGGGGCGAGAGACCCAGTACTTC
length: 14
D: TRBD1
J: TRBJ2-5
V: TRBV7-2
size: -

CDR3: CASSLTQGDSKFF
DNA: TGTGCCAGCAGTCTAACACAGGGGGATTCGAAGTTCTTC
length: 13
D: TRBD1
J: TRBJ2-1
V: TRBV6-5
size: -

CDR3: CASSLPPSGSGEQFF
DNA: TGTGCCAGCAGTCTCCCACCTAGCGGGAGCGGTGAGCAGTTCTTC
length: 15
D: TRBD2
J: TRBJ2-1
V: TRBV27
size: -

CDR3: CASSSIFGTGGDGYTF
DNA: TGTGCCAGCAGTTCTATTTTTGGGACAGGGGGCGATGGCTACACCTTC
length: 16
D: TRBD1
J: TRBJ1-2
V: TRBV7-9
size: -

CDR3: CASRRQGSIDSPLHF
DNA: TGTGCCAGCAGGAGACAGGGATCAATAGATTCACCCCTCCACTTT
length: 15
D: TRBD1
J: TRBJ1-6
V: TRBV6-5
size: -

CDR3: CASSSGGGPQHF
DNA: TGTGCCAGCAGCTCCGGAGGTGGGCCCCAGCATTTT
length: 12
D: -
J: TRBJ1-5
V: TRBV3-1/TRBV3-2
size: -

CDR3: CASSSRQGADTEAFF
DNA: TGTGCCAGCAGCTCGAGACAGGGGGCGGACACTGAAGCTTTCTTT
length: 15
D: TRBD1
J: TRBJ1-1
V: TRBV5-4
size: -

CDR3: CASSEARWGPENIQYF
DNA: TGTGCCAGCAGTGAAGCGCGATGGGGGCCAGAAAACATTCAGTACTTC
length: 16
D: -
J: TRBJ2-4
V: TRBV6-1
size: -

CDR3: CASRDSKAHTIYF
DNA: TGTGCCAGCAGGGACAGTAAAGCGCACACCATATATTTT
length: 13
D: -
J: TRBJ1-3
V: TRBV2
size: -

CDR3: CASSYAGNGYTF
DNA: TGTGCCAGCAGTTACGCAGGGAATGGCTACACCTTC
length: 12
D: -
J: TRBJ1-2
V: TRBV6-2/TRBV6-3
size: -

CDR3: CAISESSGTAVSGANVLTF
DNA: TGTGCCATCAGTGAGTCCTCCGGGACAGCAGTCTCTGGGGCCAACGTCCTGACTTTC
length: 19
D: TRBD1
J: TRBJ2-6
V: TRBV10-3
size: -

CDR3: CASRSSDQETQYF
DNA: TGTGCCAGCAGGTCGTCCGACCAAGAGACCCAGTACTTC
length: 13
D: -
J: TRBJ2-5
V: TRBV6-5
size: -

CDR3: CASSTGAYNSPLHF
DNA: TGTGCCAGCAGCACAGGGGCCTATAATTCACCCCTCCACTTT
length: 14
D: TRBD1
J: TRBJ1-6
V: TRBV6-6
size: -

CDR3: CASSEPGLVHYNEQFF
DNA: TGCGCCAGCAGCGAACCGGGACTAGTTCACTACAATGAGCAGTTCTTC
length: 16
D: TRBD2
J: TRBJ2-1
V: TRBV5-1
size: -

CDR3: CASGAMNTEAFF
DNA: TGTGCCAGCGGTGCGATGAACACTGAAGCTTTCTTT
length: 12
D: -
J: TRBJ1-1
V: TRBV28
size: -

CDR3: CASSLNGAGTGELFF
DNA: TGTGCCAGCAGCTTGAATGGGGCTGGGACCGGGGAGCTGTTTTTT
length: 15
D: -
J: TRBJ2-2
V: TRBV11-3
size: -

CDR3: CSVLTASTDTQYF
DNA: TGCAGCGTGCTGACTGCTAGCACAGATACGCAGTATTTT
length: 13
D: -
J: TRBJ2-3
V: TRBV29-1
size: -

CDR3: CASGLVLAGGVELNSPLHF
DNA: TGTGCTAGTGGTTTGGTACTCGCAGGTGGTGTAGAACTTAATTCACCCCTCCACTTT
length: 19
D: -
J: TRBJ1-6
V: TRBV12-5
size: -

CDR3: CATQTGLKAGELFF
DNA: TGTGCCACCCAGACAGGGTTGAAGGCCGGGGAGCTGTTTTTT
length: 14
D: TRBD1
J: TRBJ2-2
V: TRBV10-3
size: -

CDR3: CASSQGTGGNEKLFF
DNA: TGTGCCAGCAGCCAGGGGACAGGGGGCAATGAAAAACTGTTTTTT
length: 15
D: TRBD1
J: TRBJ1-4
V: TRBV6-5
size: -

CDR3: CASSVATGGYGYTF
DNA: TGTGCCAGCAGCGTAGCTACTGGCGGCTATGGCTACACCTTC
length: 14
D: -
J: TRBJ1-2
V: TRBV9
size: -

CDR3: CASRAGTFGYTF
DNA: TGTGCCAGCAGGGCCGGGACATTTGGCTACACCTTC
length: 12
D: -
J: TRBJ1-2
V: TRBV6-5
size: -

CDR3: CASSDLTGELFF
DNA: TGTGCCAGCAGCGACTTAACCGGGGAGCTGTTTTTT
length: 12
D: -
J: TRBJ2-2
V: TRBV11-1
size: -

CDR3: CASSVVADTNYGYTF
DNA: TGTGCCAGCAGCGTAGTGGCGGACACTAACTATGGCTACACCTTC
length: 15
D: -
J: TRBJ1-2
V: TRBV9
size: -

CDR3: CASSLGLQGDTEAFF
DNA: TGCGCCAGCAGCTTAGGCCTACAGGGGGACACTGAAGCTTTCTTT
length: 15
D: TRBD1
J: TRBJ1-1
V: TRBV5-1
size: -

CDR3: CASSITVLTPSRGYTF
DNA: TGTGCCAGCAGTATAACGGTACTTACCCCTTCGAGGGGCTACACCTTC
length: 16
D: -
J: TRBJ1-2
V: TRBV28
size: -

CDR3: CATSNGSPRETQYF
DNA: TGTGCCACCAGCAATGGTTCTCCGCGCGAGACCCAGTACTTC
length: 14
D: -
J: TRBJ2-5
V: TRBV15
size: once

CDR3: CASSLSGYLGTEAFF
DNA: TGTGCCAGCAGTTTATCTGGTTACCTCGGCACTGAAGCTTTCTTT
length: 15
D: -
J: TRBJ1-1
V: TRBV28
size: -

CDR3: CASSPLGDGYTF
DNA: TGTGCCAGCTCACCACTCGGGGATGGCTACACCTTC
length: 12
D: -
J: TRBJ1-2
V: TRBV18
size: -

CDR3: CASSLTGDGYTF
DNA: TGTGCCAGCAGTTTAACAGGGGATGGCTACACCTTC
length: 12
D: TRBD1
J: TRBJ1-2
V: TRBV27
size: -

CDR3: CASRGGDRAIGEKLFF
DNA: TGTGCCAGCAGGGGGGGGGACAGGGCAATTGGTGAAAAACTGTTTTTT
length: 16
D: TRBD1
J: TRBJ1-4
V: TRBV2
size: -

CDR3: CASSQGPRDNEQFF
DNA: TGCGCCAGCAGCCAAGGACCCAGGGACAATGAGCAGTTCTTC
length: 14
D: -
J: TRBJ2-1
V: TRBV4-1
size: -

CDR3: CASSYGQEGNTQYF
DNA: TGTGCCAGCAGTTACGGGCAGGAAGGAAATACGCAGTATTTT
length: 14
D: -
J: TRBJ2-3
V: TRBV6-5
size: -

CDR3: CASSPQPGQYNSPLHF
DNA: TGTGCCAGCAGCCCTCAACCGGGACAGTATAATTCACCCCTCCACTTT
length: 16
D: TRBD1
J: TRBJ1-6
V: TRBV9
size: -

CDR3: CASSSRRVDEQFF
DNA: TGTGCCAGCAGCTCTAGGAGGGTCGATGAGCAGTTCTTC
length: 13
D: -
J: TRBJ2-1
V: TRBV5-4
size: -

CDR3: CASSLSGGMNTEAFF
DNA: TGCGCCAGCAGCTTGTCAGGGGGGATGAACACTGAAGCTTTCTTT
length: 15
D: TRBD1
J: TRBJ1-1
V: TRBV5-1
size: -

CDR3: CAIRDRDSYNSPLHF
DNA: TGTGCCATCAGGGACAGGGATTCCTATAATTCACCCCTCCACTTT
length: 15
D: TRBD1
J: TRBJ1-6
V: TRBV10-3
size: few

CDR3: CASSGGLAFDTQYF
DNA: TGTGCCAGCAGTGGGGGACTAGCTTTTGATACGCAGTATTTT
length: 14
D: TRBD2
J: TRBJ2-3
V: TRBV3-1/TRBV3-2
size: -

CDR3: CASSSGSTDTQYF
DNA: TGTGCCAGCAGCTCCGGGAGCACAGATACGCAGTATTTT
length: 13
D: -
J: TRBJ2-3
V: TRBV7-7
size: -

CDR3: CASSLMRQETQYF
DNA: TGTGCCAGCAGCTTGATGAGGCAAGAGACCCAGTACTTC
length: 13
D: -
J: TRBJ2-5
V: TRBV7-9
size: medium-sized

CDR3: CSAREDSEAFF
DNA: TGCAGTGCTAGAGAGGACAGTGAAGCTTTCTTT
length: 11
D: -
J: TRBJ1-1
V: TRBV20-1
size: -

CDR3: CASSQESLAAQETQYF
DNA: TGTGCCAGCAGCCAAGAGAGTCTAGCGGCTCAAGAGACCCAGTACTTC
length: 16
D: TRBD2
J: TRBJ2-5
V: TRBV3-1/TRBV3-2
size: -

CDR3: CASSPSTSRWNEQFF
DNA: TGCGCCAGCAGCCCATCGACTAGTAGGTGGAATGAGCAGTTCTTC
length: 15
D: -
J: TRBJ2-1
V: TRBV4-3
size: -

CDR3: CASSQEYRDYTGELFF
DNA: TGTGCCAGCAGCCAAGAGTACAGGGATTACACCGGGGAGCTGTTTTTT
length: 16
D: -
J: TRBJ2-2
V: TRBV14
size: -

CDR3: CASSLDFNSPLHF
DNA: TGCGCCAGCAGCTTAGACTTCAATTCACCCCTCCACTTT
length: 13
D: -
J: TRBJ1-6
V: TRBV5-1
size: -

CDR3: CASTQQEHRGDGYTF
DNA: TGTGCCAGCACCCAACAGGAGCACAGGGGGGATGGCTACACCTTC
length: 15
D: TRBD1
J: TRBJ1-2
V: TRBV28
size: -

CDR3: CASSPREMVAEAFF
DNA: TGTGCCAGCAGCCCAAGGGAGATGGTCGCTGAAGCTTTCTTT
length: 14
D: -
J: TRBJ1-1
V: TRBV11-3
size: -

CDR3: CASSLNGQATNEKLFF
DNA: TGTGCCAGCAGCTTAAATGGACAGGCAACTAATGAAAAACTGTTTTTT
length: 16
D: TRBD1
J: TRBJ1-4
V: TRBV7-6
size: -

CDR3: CASSERTGYSNQPQHF
DNA: TGTGCCAGCAGTGAACGGACAGGATATAGCAATCAGCCCCAGCATTTT
length: 16
D: TRBD1
J: TRBJ1-5
V: TRBV6-1
size: -